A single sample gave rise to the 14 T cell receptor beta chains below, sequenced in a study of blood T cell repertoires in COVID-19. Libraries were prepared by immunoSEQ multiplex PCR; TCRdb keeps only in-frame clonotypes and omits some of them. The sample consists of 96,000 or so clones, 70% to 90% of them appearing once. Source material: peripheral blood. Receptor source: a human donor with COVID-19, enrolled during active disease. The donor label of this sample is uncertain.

This CDR3 reads CASSYERMTEAFF. CDR3 DNA sequence: TGTGCCAGCAGTTACGAGAGGATGACTGAAGCTTTCTTT. This chain joins TRBV6-5 and TRBJ1-1; D is unclear. The V gene lost 2 bases and the J gene lost 5 bases, with 9 bases spanning the gap. The CDR3 extends over 13 amino acids. Germline CDR1 is MNHEY and CDR2 is SVGAGI.

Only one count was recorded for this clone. The CDR3 DNA reads as TGTGCCAGCAGTTTGGGAGGGCCGGGGCAGCCCCAGCATTTT. This translates into CASSLGGPGQPQHF. The V call is TRBV27, the J call TRBJ1-5, with D uncertain. This CDR3 region has 14 residues. The ends were cut back, 3 bases at V and 7 bases at J, with 13 bases in the middle. The V gene's germline CDR1 is MNHEY and CDR2 SMNVEV (reference sequence).

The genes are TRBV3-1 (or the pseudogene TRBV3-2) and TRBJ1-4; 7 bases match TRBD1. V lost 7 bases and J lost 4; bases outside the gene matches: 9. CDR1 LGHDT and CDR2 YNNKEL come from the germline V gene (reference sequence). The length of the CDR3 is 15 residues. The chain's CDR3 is CASTSGQSVNEKLFF. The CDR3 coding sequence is TGTGCCAGCACCTCGGGACAGAGCGTTAATGAAAAACTGTTTTTT.

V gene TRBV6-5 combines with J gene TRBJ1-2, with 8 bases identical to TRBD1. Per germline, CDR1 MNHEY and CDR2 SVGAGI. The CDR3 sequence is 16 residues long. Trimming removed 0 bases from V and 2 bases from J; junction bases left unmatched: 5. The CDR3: CASSYSQGAGNYGYTF. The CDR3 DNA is TGTGCCAGCAGTTACTCCCAGGGGGCTGGGAACTATGGCTACACCTTC.

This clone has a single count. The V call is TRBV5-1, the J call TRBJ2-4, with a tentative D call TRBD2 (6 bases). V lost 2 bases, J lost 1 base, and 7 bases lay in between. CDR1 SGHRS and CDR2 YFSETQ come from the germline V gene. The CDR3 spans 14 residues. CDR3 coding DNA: TGCGCCAGCAGCTTTACTAGCGCCAAAAACATTCAGTACTTC. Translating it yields CASSFTSAKNIQYF.

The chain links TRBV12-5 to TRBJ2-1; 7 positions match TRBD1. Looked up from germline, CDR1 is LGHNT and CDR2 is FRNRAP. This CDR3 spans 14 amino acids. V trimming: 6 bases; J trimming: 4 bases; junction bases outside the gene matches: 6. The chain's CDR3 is CASGYGQDYNEQFF. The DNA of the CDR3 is TGTGCTAGTGGCTATGGACAGGATTACAATGAGCAGTTCTTC.

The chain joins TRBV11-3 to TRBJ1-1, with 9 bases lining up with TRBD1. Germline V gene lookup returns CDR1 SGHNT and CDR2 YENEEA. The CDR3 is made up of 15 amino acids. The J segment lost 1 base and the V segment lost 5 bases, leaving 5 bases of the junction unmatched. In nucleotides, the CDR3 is TGTGCCAGCAGCCCCCGGACAGGGGCGAACACTGAAGCTTTCTTT. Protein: CASSPRTGANTEAFF. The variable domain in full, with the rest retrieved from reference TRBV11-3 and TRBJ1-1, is EAGVVQSPRYKIIEKKQPVAFWCNPISGHNTLYWYLQNLGQGPELLIRYENEEAVDDSQLPKDRFSAERLKGVDSTLKIQPAELGDSAVYLCASSPRTGANTEAFFGQGTRLTVV.

CDR3 bases: TGTGCCAGCAGTATTCCGGGACAGGAAAATGAAAAACTGTTTTTT. It encodes CASSIPGQENEKLFF. V is TRBV2 and J is TRBJ1-4; the match to TRBD1 covers 8 bases. This CDR3 contains 15 residues. The germline V gene encodes CDR1 SNHLY and CDR2 FYNNEI. V gave up 5 bases and J gave up 5 bases; unmatched junction bases: 7. The full variable domain, in which reference TRBV2 and TRBJ1-4 provide the parts outside the CDR3, is EPEVTQTPSHQVTQMGQEVILRCVPISNHLYFYWYRQILGQKVEFLVSFYNNEISEKSEIFDDQFSVERPDGSNFTLKIRSTKLEDSAMYFCASSIPGQENEKLFFGSGTQLSVL.

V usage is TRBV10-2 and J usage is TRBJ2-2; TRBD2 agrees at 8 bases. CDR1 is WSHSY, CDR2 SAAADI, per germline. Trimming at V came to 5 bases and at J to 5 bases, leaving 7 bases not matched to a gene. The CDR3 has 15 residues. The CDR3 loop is CASSPSGGRTGELFF. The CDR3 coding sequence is TGCGCCAGCAGTCCCAGCGGGGGAAGGACCGGGGAGCTGTTTTTT.

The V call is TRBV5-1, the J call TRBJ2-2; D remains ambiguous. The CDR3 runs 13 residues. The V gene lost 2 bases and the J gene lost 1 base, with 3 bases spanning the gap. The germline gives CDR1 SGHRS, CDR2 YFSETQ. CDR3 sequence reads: CASSLQNTGELFF. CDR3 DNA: TGCGCCAGCAGCTTACAGAACACCGGGGAGCTGTTTTTT. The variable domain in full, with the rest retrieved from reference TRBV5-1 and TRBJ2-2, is KAGVTQTPRYLIKTRGQQVTLSCSPISGHRSVSWYQQTPGQGLQFLFEYFSETQRNKGNFPGRFSGRQFSNSRSEMNVSTLELGDSALYLCASSLQNTGELFFGEGSRLTVL.

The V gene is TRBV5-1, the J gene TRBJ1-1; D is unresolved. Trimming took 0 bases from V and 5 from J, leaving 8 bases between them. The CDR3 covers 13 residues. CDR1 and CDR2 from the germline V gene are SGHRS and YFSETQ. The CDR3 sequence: CASSLEWPTEAFF. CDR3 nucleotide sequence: TGCGCCAGCAGCTTGGAATGGCCGACTGAAGCTTTCTTT.

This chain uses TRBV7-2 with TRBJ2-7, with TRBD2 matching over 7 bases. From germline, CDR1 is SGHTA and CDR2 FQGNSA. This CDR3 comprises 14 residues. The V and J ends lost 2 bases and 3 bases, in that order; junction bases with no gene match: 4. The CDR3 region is CASSLMGGVYEQYF. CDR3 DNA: TGTGCCAGCAGCTTAATGGGGGGGGTCTACGAGCAGTACTTC. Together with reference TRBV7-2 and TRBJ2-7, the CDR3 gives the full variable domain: GAGVSQSPSNKVTEKGKDVELRCDPISGHTALYWYRQSLGQGLEFLIYFQGNSAPDKSGLPSDRFSAERTGGSVSTLTIQRTQQEDSAVYLCASSLMGGVYEQYFGPGTRLTVT.

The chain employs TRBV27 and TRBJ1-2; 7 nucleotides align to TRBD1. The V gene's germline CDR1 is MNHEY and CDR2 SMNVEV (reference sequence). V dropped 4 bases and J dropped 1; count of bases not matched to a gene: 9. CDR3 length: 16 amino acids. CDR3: CASSSGQAVDNYGYTF. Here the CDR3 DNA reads TGTGCCAGCAGTTCCGGACAGGCCGTCGATAACTATGGCTACACCTTC.

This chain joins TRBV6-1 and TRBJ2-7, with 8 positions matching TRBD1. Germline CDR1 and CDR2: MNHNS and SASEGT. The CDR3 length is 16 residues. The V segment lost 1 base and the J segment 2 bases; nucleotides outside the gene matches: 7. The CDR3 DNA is TGTGCCAGCAGTGAAGGGGGTGGGACAGGAGCCTACGAGCAGTACTTC. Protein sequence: CASSEGGGTGAYEQYF.